This T cell receptor beta chain was identified during a study of PD-1 blockade in classical Hodgkin lymphoma. This clone has a handful of counts. The V gene's germline CDR1 is SGHTA and CDR2 FQGNSA. V was clipped by 8 bases and J by 8 bases, with 13 bases between them. This CDR3 region has 13 residues. Time point in this sample: cycle 4 day 1 (C4D1), after more than five weeks of nivolumab. In every patient, relapse followed autologous stem cell transplantation, while exposure to brentuximab vedotin differed. Using immunoSEQ multiplex PCR, the repertoire was profiled, and TCRdb retains in-frame clones only, with some absent. Among about 85,000 clones listed, 75% to 95% were seen once.

The sequencing used peripheral blood mononuclear cells (PBMCs), collected before the fourth cycle of nivolumab. The sequence came from a human donor with classical Hodgkin lymphoma. The J gene is TRBJ1-6, the V gene TRBV7-2, with D perhaps matching TRBD1 (5 bases). CDR3 DNA sequence: TGTGCCAGCGTGTCAGGGTGGGATTCACCCCTCCACTTT. This codes for CASVSGWDSPLHF.